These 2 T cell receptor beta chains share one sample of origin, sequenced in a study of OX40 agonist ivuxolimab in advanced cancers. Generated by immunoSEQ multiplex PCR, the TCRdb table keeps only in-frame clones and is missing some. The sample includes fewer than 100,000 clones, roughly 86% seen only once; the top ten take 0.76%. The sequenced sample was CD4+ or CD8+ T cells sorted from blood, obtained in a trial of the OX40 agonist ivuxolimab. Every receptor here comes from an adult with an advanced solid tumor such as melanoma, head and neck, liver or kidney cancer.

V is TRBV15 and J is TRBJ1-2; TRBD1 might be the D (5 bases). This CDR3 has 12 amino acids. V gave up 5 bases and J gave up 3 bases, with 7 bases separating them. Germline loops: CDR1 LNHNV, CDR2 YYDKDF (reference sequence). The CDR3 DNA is TGTGCCACCAGCCCGGGGGACTATGGCTACACCTTC. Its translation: CATSPGDYGYTF.

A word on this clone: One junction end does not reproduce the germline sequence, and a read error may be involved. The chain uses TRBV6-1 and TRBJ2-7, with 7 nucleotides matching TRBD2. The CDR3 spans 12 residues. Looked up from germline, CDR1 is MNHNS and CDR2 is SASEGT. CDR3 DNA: TGTGCCAGCAGTGAAGTCCCGGGACTATATGGCTTC. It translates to CASSEVPGLYGF.